This TCR beta chain was profiled in a study of blood T cells in healthy people across ages (dated by TCRdb to between 2015 and 2016). Turning to the overall study: In model experiments, roughly one uniquely barcoded TCR beta cDNA molecule per two T cells was captured by template switching. The donors were split into four age groups: young (average 16 years), middle-aged (about 40), aged (over 55) and long-lived (under 85). To track age-related changes in TCR beta repertoire diversity, the study relied on deep sequencing normalized with unique cDNA molecular identifiers. To avoid experimental bias, donors of different ages were spread randomly across the sequencing lanes. For two donors (one aged 18 to 30 and one aged 80 or older), the study analyzed two additional independent replicas of 1 million unique cDNA reads from the same blood draw.

Overall study results and their limits: Donor CMV infection status was unknown, potentially confounding age-related changes in expanded clonotypes. Because profiling used bulk unsorted PBMCs, naive and antigen-experienced compartments could not be compared conclusively. Estimates of total diversity from one million sequenced T cells were regarded as lower bounds and underestimates. Observed TCR beta diversity per million T cells fell roughly linearly with age, and a significant reduction was already apparent by age roughly 40. The percentage of naive T cells measured by flow cytometry correlated strongly with observed TCR beta diversity. The long-lived group showed more naive CD4+ T cells, fewer expanded clones and increased TCR diversity than the aged group, suggesting age selection.

The table lists this clonotype with a count of one. Its antigen is unknown. Qualities for individual bases were not recorded, and no much larger clone is one base off. One read gives only weak evidence. The method behind the library was 5' RACE. TCRdb lists the instrument as Illumina HiSeq 2500. A second roughly 6 to 11 cycle PCR used a sample-barcoded 5' primer and a J-beta primer mix. Each TCR beta cDNA molecule received a unique molecular identifier from a template-switch 5' adaptor carrying 12 random nucleotides. Each sample yielded at least 2.5 million CDR3-containing paired-end reads. First-strand cDNA synthesis was performed from all RNA using the Mint cDNA synthesis kit, with priming by a TRBC-specific oligonucleotide. Following uracil-DNA glycosylase treatment, all cDNA underwent a first 18-cycle PCR with the universal primers M1SS and BC2_uni_R. In the authors' own workflow: Normalization of each sample was performed by random selection of 1 million high-quality reads, each carrying a distinct molecular identifier. Instead of being binned into consensus sequences, reads with shared molecular identifiers were discarded. MiTCR, run with a Q25 quality threshold and the strictest error-elimination algorithm, handled CDR3 identification, clonotype clustering and error correction. A nonparametric unseen species model with Euler transformation was used to estimate lower-bound total TCR beta diversity. TCRdb took the public reads, trimmed them with fastp at Q25, ran MiXCR for clone calling and kept in-frame beta chains. Rows with one shared CDR3 protein collapse into an entry with the most common genes and DNA. The authors' filters were not applied to this entry. This sample has 650,000 to 950,000 distinct CDR3 sequences in its table, and 40% to 50% of those were observed once. The ten most abundant clones make up approximately 20% of the sample.

Systemically healthy Caucasian individuals from Russia, over 30 in total and aged about 6 to 90 years, were included as donors. Each donor gave 8 to 10 milliliters of peripheral blood, drawn into EDTA-treated Vacutainer tubes. PBMCs were isolated by Ficoll-Paque density-gradient centrifugation, with at least 7 million obtained per sample. Total RNA was extracted from PBMCs with Trizol reagent, with at least 6 micrograms obtained per sample. For every donor, an aliquot of PBMCs went through flow cytometry to measure the percentages of naive CD45RAhigh/CD27high T cells. This clonotype was obtained from a man in his fifties or sixties in good health. What was sequenced was blood.

The DNA reads as follows: TGTGCCAGCAGCCAAGAAGGTTTGGGGCCCCAGCATTTT. Protein translation: CASSQEGLGPQHF. The rearrangement joined TRBV3-1 to TRBJ1-5, with the D gene uncertain. According to the germline V gene (reference sequence), CDR1 reads LGHDT and CDR2 reads YNNKEL. Reading from cysteine to phenylalanine, the CDR3 counts 13 amino acids. Just CDR3 DNA is preserved here, 39 bases in frame from base 1. Trimming at the junction amounts to 0 bases on V and 9 bases on J, and the germline ends lie 9 bases apart.